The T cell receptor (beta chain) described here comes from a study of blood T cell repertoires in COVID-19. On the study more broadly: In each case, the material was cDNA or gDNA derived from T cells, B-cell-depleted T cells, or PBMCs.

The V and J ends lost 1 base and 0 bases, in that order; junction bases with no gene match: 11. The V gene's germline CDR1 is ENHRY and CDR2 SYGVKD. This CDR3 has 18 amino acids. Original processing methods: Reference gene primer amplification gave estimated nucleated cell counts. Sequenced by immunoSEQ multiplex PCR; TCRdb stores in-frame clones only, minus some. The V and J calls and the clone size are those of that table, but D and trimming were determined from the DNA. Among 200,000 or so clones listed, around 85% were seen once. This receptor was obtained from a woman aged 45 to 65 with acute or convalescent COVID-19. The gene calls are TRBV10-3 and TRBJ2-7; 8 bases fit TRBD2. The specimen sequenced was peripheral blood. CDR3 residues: CAISEFAEAGGNSYEQYF. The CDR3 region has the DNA TGTGCCATCAGTGAGTTCGCCGAGGCGGGAGGAAACTCCTACGAGCAGTACTTC.